This TCR beta chain was identified during a study of T cell changes during pregnancy in multiple sclerosis. CDR1 and CDR2 from the germline V gene are MNHEY and SVGAGI. V lost 4 bases to trimming and J lost 5 bases; unmatched junction nucleotides: 2. CDR3 length equals 13 residues. Sequenced by immunoSEQ multiplex PCR; TCRdb stores in-frame clones only, minus some. The profile shows 80,000 to 130,000 clones, 90% to 95% of them singletons. Here the sequenced sample was peripheral blood, taken before pregnancy. The chain recombines TRBV6-5 with TRBJ1-2, with 9 bases identical to TRBD1. The origin of this receptor is a female donor with multiple sclerosis, enrolled in a pregnancy study. The CDR3, as DNA: TGTGCCAGCAGTTGGGGACAGGGATATGGCTACACCTTC. This gives the protein CASSWGQGYGYTF.